These 15 T cell receptor beta chains came from one sample sequenced in a study of T cells in localized non-small cell lung cancer. Assay used: immunoSEQ multiplex PCR; TCRdb lists only in-frame clones, some missing. The repertoire holds 20,000 to 30,000 clones, with under 95% as singletons. The sample in question was peripheral blood, obtained before any cancer treatment. The receptors come from an older female donor with stage II squamous cell lung carcinoma.

V is TRBV19 and J is TRBJ1-2, with a tentative D call TRBD1 (5 bases). This CDR3 region has 15 residues. Germline values: CDR1 LNHDA, CDR2 SQIVND (reference sequence). Trimming removed 6 bases at V and 4 bases at J, with 18 bases between. As DNA, the CDR3 is TGTGCCAGTAGGCCCCGGGGGGACGTTGGCTATGGCTACACCTTC. It yields the protein CASRPRGDVGYGYTF. Full variable domain (missing parts from reference TRBV19 and TRBJ1-2): DGGITQSPKYLFRKEGQNVTLSCEQNLNHDAMYWYRQDPGQGLRLIYYSQIVNDFQKGDIAEGYSVSREKKESFPLTVTSAQKNPTAFYLCASRPRGDVGYGYTFGSGTRLTVV.

The chain employs TRBV15 and TRBJ2-7, with D perhaps matching TRBD2 (5 bases). V gave up 0 bases and J gave up 8 bases, with 8 bases separating them. In germline, CDR1 is LNHNV, CDR2 YYDKDF (reference sequence). This CDR3 is built from 12 residues. CDR3: CATSRDREKQYF. The CDR3 nucleotides read TGTGCCACCAGCAGAGATCGGGAAAAGCAGTACTTC. Based on the CDR3 plus reference TRBV15 and TRBJ2-7, the full variable domain is DAMVIQNPRYQVTQFGKPVTLSCSQTLNHNVMYWYQQKSSQAPKLLFHYYDKDFNNEADTPDNFQSRRPNTSFCFLDIRSPGLGDTAMYLCATSRDREKQYFGPGTRLTVT.

The chain links TRBV6-6 to TRBJ1-5, with a tentative D call TRBD1 (5 bases). The CDR3 extends over 14 amino acids. V lost 6 bases and J lost 2, with 11 bases in between. Per the germline V gene, CDR1 is MNHNY and CDR2 is SVGAGI (reference sequence). The CDR3 nucleotides are TGTGCCAGCAGCCTGGGGGGGGGCAATCAGCCCCAGCATTTT. Protein product: CASSLGGGNQPQHF.

This clone was observed a single time. This chain links TRBV28 with TRBJ1-1; possibly TRBD1 for D (6 bases). The CDR3 runs 12 residues. V was pared by 10 bases and J by 1 base, with 10 bases between. The germline CDR1 and CDR2 sequences are MDHEN and SYDVKM. DNA of the CDR3: TGTGCCACCCGGGGGGCGAACACTGAAGCTTTCTTT. It is translated as CATRGANTEAFF. The variable domain in full, with the rest retrieved from reference TRBV28 and TRBJ1-1, is DVKVTQSSRYLVKRTGEKVFLECVQDMDHENMFWYRQDPGLGLRLIYFSYDVKMKEKGDIPEGYSVSREKKERFSLILESASTNQTSMYLCATRGANTEAFFGQGTRLTVV.

V usage is TRBV18 and J usage is TRBJ1-3; D call uncertain. The CDR3 totals 12 residues. The V gene's germline CDR1 is KGHSH and CDR2 LQKENI. The ends were cut back, 3 bases at V and 4 bases at J, with 4 bases in the middle. The CDR3 region has the DNA TGTGCCAGCTCACCGGACGGAAACACCATATATTTT. Translation: CASSPDGNTIYF.

The chain combines TRBV4-1 with TRBJ1-5; tentative D call: TRBD1 (6 bases). CDR1 is MGHRA and CDR2 is YSYEKL in the germline V gene. Trimming removed 0 bases from V and 6 bases from J, with 9 bases in between. This CDR3 spans 14 amino acids. CDR3 nucleotide sequence: TGCGCCAGCAGCCAAGAGGAGACAGGTCAGCCCCAGCATTTT. This translates into CASSQEETGQPQHF.

The chain recombines TRBV6-5 with TRBJ2-1; a weak D match, TRBD2 (6 bases). Trimming cost V 1 base and J 9 bases, with 13 bases left between them. The CDR3 extends over 14 amino acids. Germline assignment: CDR1 MNHEY and CDR2 SVGAGI. The CDR3 DNA reads TGTGCCAGCAGTTACTTCCGGGAGCGAGGTGAGCAGTTCTTC. Amino acids: CASSYFRERGEQFF.

This chain uses TRBV6-5 with TRBJ1-6; D is uncertain. CDR1 and CDR2 (germline): MNHEY, SVGAGI. V lost 2 bases to trimming and J lost 0 bases, with 5 bases between them. This CDR3 has 15 residues. Here the CDR3 reads CASSYMSSYNSPLHF. DNA of the CDR3: TGTGCCAGCAGTTACATGAGCTCCTATAATTCACCCCTCCACTTT.

This clone is deemed medium-sized (0.01 to 0.1%). This chain connects TRBV28 to TRBJ2-3; D unclear. Germline V gives CDR1 MDHEN, CDR2 SYDVKM. Trimming pared 3 bases from V and 4 bases from J, leaving 5 bases between. CDR3 size: 12 residues. CDR3 bases: TGTGCCAGCAGTTTCTGGCCAGATACGCAGTATTTT. Protein: CASSFWPDTQYF.

There are a few counts of this clone. In the same sample, other DNA sequences code for this CDR3. V gene TRBV9 combines with J gene TRBJ2-2; D is undetermined. V lost 0 bases to trimming and J lost 4 bases, with 4 bases between them. Germline assignment: CDR1 SGDLS and CDR2 YYNGEE. The CDR3 is 13 residues long. CDR3 protein: CASSVGGTGELFF. CDR3 sequence (DNA): TGTGCCAGCAGCGTAGGGGGCACCGGGGAGCTGTTTTTT. The variable domain in full, completed from reference TRBV9 and TRBJ2-2, reads DSGVTQTPKHLITATGQRVTLRCSPRSGDLSVYWYQQSLDQGLQFLIQYYNGEERAKGNILERFSAQQFPDLHSELNLSSLELGDSALYFCASSVGGTGELFFGEGSRLTVL.

CDR3 nucleotides: TGTGCCAGCAGCGTCGCGGGGGACTCCTACAATGAGCAGTTCTTC. Residues: CASSVAGDSYNEQFF. V and J are TRBV7-3 and TRBJ2-1; 7 bases fit TRBD2. The J segment lost 0 bases and the V segment lost 5 bases, leaving 4 bases of the junction unmatched. This CDR3 has 15 residues. CDR1 and CDR2 (germline): SGHTA, FQGTGA.

V is TRBV6-5 and J is TRBJ2-3; 8 bases line up with TRBD1. V trimming: 6 bases; J trimming: 4 bases; junction bases outside the gene matches: 0. This CDR3 is built from 12 residues. Germline-derived CDR1 and CDR2 are MNHEY and SVGAGI. Here the CDR3 DNA reads TGTGCCAGCAGGACAGGGGCAGATACGCAGTATTTT. Translation gives CASRTGADTQYF.

This clone showed up just once. The chain has TRBV7-9 and TRBJ2-7; no firm D call. The CDR3 length is 11 residues. Germline values: CDR1 SEHNR, CDR2 FQNEAQ (reference sequence). V shed 7 bases and J shed 2 bases, with 6 bases lying between them. The CDR3 region is CASTDAYEQYF. The DNA of the CDR3 is TGTGCCAGCACGGATGCCTACGAGCAGTACTTC.

The chain has TRBV9 and TRBJ2-3; D is unresolved. V lost 4 bases and J 2 bases, leaving 11 bases between the germline ends. The germline V gene has CDR1 SGDLS and CDR2 YYNGEE. The CDR3 runs 14 residues. The CDR3: CASSPPDNTDTQYF. The CDR3 DNA sequence: TGTGCCAGCAGCCCACCAGACAACACAGATACGCAGTATTTT.

This clone was seen a single time. The rearrangement links TRBV30 to TRBJ2-5; D gene uncertain. The germline V and J ends were trimmed by 0 bases and 7 bases, with 9 bases remaining between them. The CDR3 is 12 amino acids. The germline gives CDR1 GTSNPN, CDR2 SVGIG (reference sequence). The DNA for the CDR3 is TGTGCCTGGAGTGTGAGCTCTGGGACCCAGTACTTC. It yields the protein CAWSVSSGTQYF. Filled out from reference TRBV30 and TRBJ2-5, the complete variable domain reads SQTIHQWPATLVQPVGSPLSLECTVEGTSNPNLYWYRQAAGRGLQLLFYSVGIGQISSEVPQNLSASRPQDRQFILSSKKLLLSDSGFYLCAWSVSSGTQYFGPGTRLLVL.